This is a list of T cell receptor beta chains from one sample in a study of CD8+CD57+ T cells in acquired aplastic anemia. TCRdb recomputed calls from the reads with MiXCR, one row per CDR3 protein. The sample has hundreds of thousands of distinct CDR3 sequences; around 60% are singletons. The sample was sorted CD4+, CD8+, or CD8+CD57+ T cells (not recorded which) from PBMCs. The source of these receptors is a human donor with severe aplastic anemia or a healthy control (not recorded which). The CDR3 runs from the conserved cysteine through the conserved F or W. D genes are given only for firm matches. Clone size is given for some rows only: seen once, a few or many times, or a class if the clone is expanded.

TRBJ1-1 TRBD1 TRBV19 NA TGTGCCTCAGAACTCTCGGGACAGGGATACACTGAAGCTTTCTTT CASELSGQGYTEAFF
TRBJ2-3 NA TRBV4-2 few TGTGCCAGCAGCCAAGATACGCAGTATTTT CASSQDTQYF
TRBJ2-7 NA TRBV9 NA TGTGCCAGCAGCGTAGGCAGCTCGCGAACCTACGAGCAGTACTTC CASSVGSSRTYEQYF
TRBJ2-1 NA TRBV15 NA TGTGCCACCAGCAGAGGGAACAATGAGCAGTTCTTC CATSRGNNEQFF
TRBJ1-1 NA TRBV30 many TGTGCCTGGAGTGTCTCGGTGAACACTGAAGCTTTCTTT CAWSVSVNTEAFF
TRBJ1-2 NA TRBV14 NA TGTGCCAGCAGCCAAGGGGGAATCTATGGCTACACCTTC CASSQGGIYGYTF
TRBJ2-2 NA TRBV20-1 NA TGCAGTGCTAGAGACGGGACACTTGATACCGGGGAGCTGTTTTTT CSARDGTLDTGELFF
TRBJ2-1 TRBD1 TRBV19 NA TGTGCCAGTAGGTTTCGACAGGGGGGCGAGCAGTTCTTC CASRFRQGGEQFF
TRBJ2-1 NA TRBV20-1 once TGCAGTGCTAGTGGGGAAAAGGGGTACAATGAGCAGTTCTTC CSASGEKGYNEQFF
TRBJ2-1 TRBD2 TRBV5-1 NA TGCGCCAGCAGCTTTTTAGCGGGAGGCCTAAACAATGAGCAGTTCTTC CASSFLAGGLNNEQFF
TRBJ1-1 NA TRBV2 NA TGTGCCAGCAGCGGCCGGGAGGAGAACACTGAAGCTTTCTTT CASSGREENTEAFF
TRBJ2-1 NA TRBV20-1 NA TGCAGCATCTCTTCCCCGGGGGTGCGAAATGAGCAGTTCTTC CSISSPGVRNEQFF
TRBJ1-2 NA TRBV15 many TGTGCCACCAGCAGACCTGGGAGGGTGTTCCATGGCTACACCTTC CATSRPGRVFHGYTF
TRBJ2-7 TRBD1 TRBV7-8 few TGTGCCAGCACCTCAGGGGGTCGGGGTAACGAGCAGTACTTC CASTSGGRGNEQYF
TRBJ1-6 NA TRBV7-3 NA TGTGCCAGCAGCGAAGGACTGACAAATTCACCCCTCCACTTT CASSEGLTNSPLHF
TRBJ1-1 NA TRBV29-1 NA TGCAGCGTAGGACAGAAGAACACTGAAGCTTTCTTT CSVGQKNTEAFF
TRBJ2-7 TRBD1 TRBV5-6 NA TGTGCCAGCAGCTTGGCCGTGGACAGGGAGGACGAGCAGTACTTC CASSLAVDREDEQYF
TRBJ1-1 NA TRBV7-3 NA TGTGCCAGCAGCTTATCGGGGGAGAACACTGAAGCTTTCTTT CASSLSGENTEAFF
TRBJ1-1 NA TRBV18 many TGTGCCAGCTCATCCAAAAAAAACACTGAAGCTTTCTTT CASSSKKNTEAFF
TRBJ2-5 NA TRBV7-7 NA TGTGCTAGCAGCCGGACAGCTGTCCAAGAGACCCAGTACTTC CASSRTAVQETQYF
TRBJ2-3 TRBD2 TRBV24-1 NA TGTGCCACCAGCCTAGCGGGAGGGATGACAGATACGCAGTATTTT CATSLAGGMTDTQYF
TRBJ2-3 TRBD2 TRBV7-9 NA TGTGCCAGCAGCTTAGCCTGGCGGGAGGGTACAGATACGCAGTATTTT CASSLAWREGTDTQYF
TRBJ2-3 NA TRBV2 NA TGTGCCAGCAGGGGGGGAATCACAGATACGCAGTATTTT CASRGGITDTQYF
TRBJ1-3 NA TRBV19 NA TGTGCCAGTAGTCAATCAAGGGCGGGAAACACCATATATTTT CASSQSRAGNTIYF
TRBJ1-1 NA TRBV19 NA TGTGCCAGTATGCAGGGGAACACTGAAGCTTTCTTT CASMQGNTEAFF
TRBJ2-7 NA TRBV20-1 NA TGCAGTGCTAGGGGTCTTTCGTCCTACGAGCAGTACTTC CSARGLSSYEQYF
TRBJ1-6 NA TRBV20-1 once TGCAGTGCTAGATCCAATGTGGGGATTTCACCCCTCCACTTT CSARSNVGISPLHF
TRBJ2-7 TRBD1 TRBV7-8 once TGTGCCAGCGGAGACAGGGGGAGCTCCTACGAGCAGTACTTC CASGDRGSSYEQYF
TRBJ2-7 TRBD1 TRBV28 few TGTGCCAGCAGTCCCCCAACGGACAGGATCTACGAGCAGTACTTC CASSPPTDRIYEQYF
TRBJ1-1 TRBD1 TRBV19 many TGTGCCAGTAGTATAATGTACAGGGGACCCTTGAACACTGAAGCTTTCTTT CASSIMYRGPLNTEAFF
TRBJ2-5 NA TRBV7-9 few TGTGCCAGCAGCTCCGACGCCGAAGAGACCCAGTACTTC CASSSDAEETQYF
TRBJ2-5 TRBD2 TRBV7-2 NA TGTGCCAGCAGCTTAGATAGCGGGGGGGCCAAAGAGACCCAGTACTTC CASSLDSGGAKETQYF
TRBJ2-2 TRBD2 TRBV24-1 many TGTGCCACCAGTGCGAGGACTAGCCCCGGGGAGCTGTTTTTT CATSARTSPGELFF
TRBJ2-5 TRBD2 TRBV20-1 NA TGCAGTGCGAAAATAGGGGACGCCATGGCTAGCGGGTTACAAGAGACCCAGTACTTC CSAKIGDAMASGLQETQYF
TRBJ2-1 NA TRBV24-1 few TGTGCCACCAGTGATAAGAGCTCCTACAATGAGCAGTTCTTC CATSDKSSYNEQFF
TRBJ2-1 TRBD1 TRBV10-3 NA TGTGCCATGAGTTTACAGGGGTATGAGCAGTTCTTC CAMSLQGYEQFF
TRBJ2-7 NA TRBV4-1 NA TGCGCCAGCAACGACCATGGCCTTTCCGAGCAGTACTTC CASNDHGLSEQYF
TRBJ1-5 TRBD1 TRBV7-9 NA TGTGCCAGCAGCGACCAGACAGGGGAAGGCAATCAGCCCCAGCATTTT CASSDQTGEGNQPQHF
TRBJ1-2 TRBD1 TRBV20-1 NA TGCAGTGCTTCACGAGACAGGGTTGGTGGCTACACCTTC CSASRDRVGGYTF
TRBJ1-1 NA TRBV12-3/TRBV12-4 many TGTGCCAGCACCAAAGGCGACAGTTCCATGCCCACTGAAGCTTTCTTT CASTKGDSSMPTEAFF
TRBJ2-2 TRBD1 TRBV2 NA TGTGCCAGCAGGCCGACAGGGGCGAACACCGGGGAGCTGTTTTTT CASRPTGANTGELFF
TRBJ1-2 TRBD1 TRBV6-1 few TGTGCCAGCAGTGAAGCGGGATTAGGGGGACAGGGGTATGGCCACACCTTC CASSEAGLGGQGYGHTF
TRBJ2-1 NA TRBV7-9 NA TGTGCCAGCAGCCAGGGGAGGGAGGGACAGATCTACAATGAGCAGTTCTTC CASSQGREGQIYNEQFF
TRBJ2-7 NA TRBV28 many TGTGCCGCGAGGGGTGAGGACTACGAGCAGTACTTC CAARGEDYEQYF